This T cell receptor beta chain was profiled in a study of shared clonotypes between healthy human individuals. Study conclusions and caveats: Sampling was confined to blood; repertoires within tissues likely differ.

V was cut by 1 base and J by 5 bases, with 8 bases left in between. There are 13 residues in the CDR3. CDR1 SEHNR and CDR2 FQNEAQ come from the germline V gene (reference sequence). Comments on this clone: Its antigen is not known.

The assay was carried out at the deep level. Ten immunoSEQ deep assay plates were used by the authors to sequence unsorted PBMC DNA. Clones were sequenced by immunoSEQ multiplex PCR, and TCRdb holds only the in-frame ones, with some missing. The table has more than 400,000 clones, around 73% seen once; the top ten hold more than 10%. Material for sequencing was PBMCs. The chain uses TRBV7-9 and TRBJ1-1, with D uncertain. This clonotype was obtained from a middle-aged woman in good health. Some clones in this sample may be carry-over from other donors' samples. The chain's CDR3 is CASSLEGLTEAFF. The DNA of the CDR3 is TGTGCCAGCAGCTTAGAAGGGTTAACTGAAGCTTTCTTT.